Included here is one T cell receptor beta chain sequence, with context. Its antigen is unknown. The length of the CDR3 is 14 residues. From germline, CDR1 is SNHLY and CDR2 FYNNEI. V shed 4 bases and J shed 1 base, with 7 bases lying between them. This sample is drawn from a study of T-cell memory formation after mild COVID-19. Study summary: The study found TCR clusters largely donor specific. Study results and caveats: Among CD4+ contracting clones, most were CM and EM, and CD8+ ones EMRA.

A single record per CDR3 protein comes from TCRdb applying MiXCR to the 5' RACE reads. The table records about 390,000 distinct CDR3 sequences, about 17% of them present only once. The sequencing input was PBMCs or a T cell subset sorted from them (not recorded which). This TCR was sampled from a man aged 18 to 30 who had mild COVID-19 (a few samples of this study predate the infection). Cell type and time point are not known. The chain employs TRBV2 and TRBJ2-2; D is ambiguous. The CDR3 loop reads CASSARGNTGELFF. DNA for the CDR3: TGTGCCAGCAGTGCCCGTGGGAACACCGGGGAGCTGTTTTTT.